These T cell receptor beta chains were read from a single sample in a study of blood T cell repertoires in COVID-19. Sequencing used immunoSEQ multiplex PCR; TCRdb keeps in-frame clones, though not all of them. This table has approximately 47,000 clones, over 75% appearing once. The material sequenced was peripheral blood. Receptor source: a woman at least 80 years old with COVID-19, enrolled during active disease. CDR3s include the opening cysteine and the closing phenylalanine or tryptophan. D genes are given only for firm matches. Size is stated for part of the rows, as once, few or many counts, or as a class when the clone is expanded.

CDR3 DNA,CDR3 protein,J gene,D gene,clone size,V gene
TGTGCCAGCAGCGACCACCGCCGGAGACAGTTCTTTTCACCCCTCCACTTT,CASSDHRRRQFFSPLHF,TRBJ1-6,-,once,TRBV7-9
TGTGCCAGCAGCTTAGCGCACACAGGGTCGGATGGCTACACCTTC,CASSLAHTGSDGYTF,TRBJ1-2,-,once,TRBV7-2
TGTGCCAGCAGCTTAGGTAGCGGGTTCCAAGAGACCCAGTACTTC,CASSLGSGFQETQYF,TRBJ2-5,TRBD2,-,TRBV7-2
TGCAGCGTTGAAGGCTCCGGGGTTTCGAGCTCCTACGAGCAGTACTTC,CSVEGSGVSSSYEQYF,TRBJ2-7,-,-,TRBV29-1
TGTGCCAGCAGCGCGGTGAGGACGAACACCGGGGAGCTGTTTTTT,CASSAVRTNTGELFF,TRBJ2-2,-,-,TRBV2
TGTGCCAGCAGCAGAAATAGCAATCAGCCCCAGCATTTT,CASSRNSNQPQHF,TRBJ1-5,-,few,TRBV6-5
TGTGCCAGCAGTTTACGGGCGAGGGTCAGAAATCAGCCCCAGCATTTT,CASSLRARVRNQPQHF,TRBJ1-5,-,-,TRBV28
TGCGCCAGCAGCTTGGCCGTGGGACAGGGAAGGTACGAGCAGTACTTC,CASSLAVGQGRYEQYF,TRBJ2-7,TRBD1,-,TRBV5-1
TGTGCCAGTAGTAGTGACGGGGGGCCAGTTGAGACCCAGTACTTC,CASSSDGGPVETQYF,TRBJ2-5,-,-,TRBV19
TGTGCCAGCAGCTTGTATAGCGGGGTGAGCACAGATACGCAGTATTTT,CASSLYSGVSTDTQYF,TRBJ2-3,TRBD2,-,TRBV5-6
TGTGCCAGCAGCCCTACAGGGAACCGGAATCAGCCCCAGCATTTT,CASSPTGNRNQPQHF,TRBJ1-5,-,-,TRBV3-1/TRBV3-2
TGTGCCAGCAGCTCCCGTTTGGTCTACCGCAATGAGCAGTTCTTC,CASSSRLVYRNEQFF,TRBJ2-1,-,-,TRBV7-2
TGTGCCAGCAGCTCGCACAGGGGAATGGCAGCTTTCTTT,CASSSHRGMAAFF,TRBJ1-1,TRBD1,-,TRBV9
TGCGCCAGCAGCTTGGTACAGGGACGTGGAAACACCATATATTTT,CASSLVQGRGNTIYF,TRBJ1-3,-,-,TRBV5-1
TGTGCCAGCAGCTTCCGGGACAGTTCGTCACAAGGCTCCTACGAGCAGTACTTC,CASSFRDSSSQGSYEQYF,TRBJ2-7,TRBD1,-,TRBV5-8
TGTGCCAGCAGAATCCCCCAGGGGGCGGATGAAAAACTGTTTTTT,CASRIPQGADEKLFF,TRBJ1-4,TRBD1,-,TRBV3-1/TRBV3-2
TGTGCCAGCAGCCTCCTCAGGGACTATGGCTACACCTTC,CASSLLRDYGYTF,TRBJ1-2,-,once,TRBV3-1/TRBV3-2
TGTGCCAGCAGCCGAGGGACTAGCGGGTACCAAGAGACCCAGTACTTC,CASSRGTSGYQETQYF,TRBJ2-5,TRBD2,-,TRBV4-2
TGTGCCAGTAGTGCTAGACAGGGGCACACTGAAGCTTTCTTT,CASSARQGHTEAFF,TRBJ1-1,TRBD1,once,TRBV19
TGTGCCACCAGTGAGGGGACAGGGACGGAAAAACTGTTTTTT,CATSEGTGTEKLFF,TRBJ1-4,TRBD1,-,TRBV24-1
TGTGCCACCAGTGACCAGACAGGGGATTCCTACAATGAGCAGTTCTTC,CATSDQTGDSYNEQFF,TRBJ2-1,TRBD1,-,TRBV24-1
TGTGCCAGCTCACCAGCACGGACTAGCAGGAACACCGGGGAGCTGTTTTTT,CASSPARTSRNTGELFF,TRBJ2-2,TRBD2,-,TRBV18
TGTGCCAGCAACGCGAGAGGGCGGGTCAACGAGCAGTACTTC,CASNARGRVNEQYF,TRBJ2-7,-,-,TRBV6-5
TGTGCCAGCAGTTTTGAGGGCGGTAGCAATCAGCCCCAGCATTTT,CASSFEGGSNQPQHF,TRBJ1-5,-,-,TRBV6-2/TRBV6-3
TGTGCCAGCAGACAGGGGTATCCCTACGAGCAGTACTTC,CASRQGYPYEQYF,TRBJ2-7,TRBD1,few,TRBV27
TGTGCCAGCTCACCCGCGGGAGCGGGAACAGATACGCAGTATTTT,CASSPAGAGTDTQYF,TRBJ2-3,TRBD2,-,TRBV18
TGTGCCAGCAGCCCCGGACGGGGGTTCTACGAGCAGTACTTC,CASSPGRGFYEQYF,TRBJ2-7,-,-,TRBV5-4
TGTGCCAGCAGCGTAGACCTGGGACTAGCGGTAAGCAATGAGCAGTTCTTC,CASSVDLGLAVSNEQFF,TRBJ2-1,TRBD2,-,TRBV9